This T cell receptor (beta chain) was sequenced in a study of breast tumors, draining lymph nodes, adjacent tissues. Findings and limits, study-wide: The lymph node origin of tumor T cells was framed as consistent with a hypothesis, not demonstrated. Tumor TCR diversity was below lymph nodes but above nontumor tissue.

About this clonotype itself: Its specificity is unknown.

Axillary draining lymph nodes of breast cancer patients supplied the node samples. The length of the CDR3 is 15 residues. Germline V lookup: CDR1 SNHLY, CDR2 FYNNEI. Trimming pared 3 bases from V and 3 bases from J, leaving 15 bases between. MiXCR, run by TCRdb on the multiplex PCR reads, gives a single entry per CDR3 protein. In the table there are approximately 250,000 distinct CDR3 sequences, less than 40% of which are singletons. This clonotype originated in a female donor with breast cancer. Some clones in this sample may be carry-over from other donors' samples. The rearrangement uses TRBV2 and TRBJ2-7; no clear D. Sequencing was carried out using axillary lymph node tissue. Here the CDR3 DNA reads TGTGCCAGCAGTGACCCGAGAGAGTGGTTCTACGAGCAGTACTTC. Translation gives CASSDPREWFYEQYF. Based on the CDR3 plus reference TRBV2 and TRBJ2-7, the full variable domain is EPEVTQTPSHQVTQMGQEVILRCVPISNHLYFYWYRQILGQKVEFLVSFYNNEISEKSEIFDDQFSVERPDGSNFTLKIRSTKLEDSAMYFCASSDPREWFYEQYFGPGTRLTVT.